Given below is one T cell receptor beta chain in context. The data stem from a study of blood T cell repertoires in COVID-19. Turning to the study itself: PBMCs, B-cell-depleted T cells, or T cells were the source of the cDNA or gDNA that made up the material.

The CDR3 totals 15 residues. V shed 3 bases, J shed 6 bases, and the junction held 6 bases outside the gene matches. Germline V CDR1 and CDR2: LNHDA, SQIVND (reference sequence). Produced via immunoSEQ multiplex PCR; TCRdb's table is partial and in-frame only. The sample lists some 250,000 clones; approximately 86% were seen once. The sequenced sample consisted of peripheral blood. This chain connects TRBV19 to TRBJ2-1; 9 bases fit TRBD2. The TCR comes from a man younger than 40 with active or convalescent COVID-19. The CDR3 spells CASSIGGGASNEQFF. CDR3 bases: TGTGCCAGTAGTATCGGCGGGGGGGCTTCCAATGAGCAGTTCTTC.